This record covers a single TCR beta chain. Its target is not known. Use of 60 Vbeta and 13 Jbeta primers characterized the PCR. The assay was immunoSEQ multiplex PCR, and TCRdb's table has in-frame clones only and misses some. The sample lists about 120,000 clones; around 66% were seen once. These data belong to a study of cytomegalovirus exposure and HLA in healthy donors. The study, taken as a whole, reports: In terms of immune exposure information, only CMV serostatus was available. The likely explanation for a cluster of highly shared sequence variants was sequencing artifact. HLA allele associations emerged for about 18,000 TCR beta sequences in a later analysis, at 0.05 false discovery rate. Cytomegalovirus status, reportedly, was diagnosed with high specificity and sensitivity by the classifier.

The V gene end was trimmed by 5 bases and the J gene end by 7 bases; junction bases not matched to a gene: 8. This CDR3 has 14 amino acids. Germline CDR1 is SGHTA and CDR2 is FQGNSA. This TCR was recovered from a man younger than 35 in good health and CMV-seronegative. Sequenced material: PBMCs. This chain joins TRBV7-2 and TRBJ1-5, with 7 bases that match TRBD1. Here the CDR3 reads CASSPDRDRQPQHF. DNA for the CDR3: TGTGCCAGCAGCCCCGACAGGGACCGCCAGCCCCAGCATTTT.